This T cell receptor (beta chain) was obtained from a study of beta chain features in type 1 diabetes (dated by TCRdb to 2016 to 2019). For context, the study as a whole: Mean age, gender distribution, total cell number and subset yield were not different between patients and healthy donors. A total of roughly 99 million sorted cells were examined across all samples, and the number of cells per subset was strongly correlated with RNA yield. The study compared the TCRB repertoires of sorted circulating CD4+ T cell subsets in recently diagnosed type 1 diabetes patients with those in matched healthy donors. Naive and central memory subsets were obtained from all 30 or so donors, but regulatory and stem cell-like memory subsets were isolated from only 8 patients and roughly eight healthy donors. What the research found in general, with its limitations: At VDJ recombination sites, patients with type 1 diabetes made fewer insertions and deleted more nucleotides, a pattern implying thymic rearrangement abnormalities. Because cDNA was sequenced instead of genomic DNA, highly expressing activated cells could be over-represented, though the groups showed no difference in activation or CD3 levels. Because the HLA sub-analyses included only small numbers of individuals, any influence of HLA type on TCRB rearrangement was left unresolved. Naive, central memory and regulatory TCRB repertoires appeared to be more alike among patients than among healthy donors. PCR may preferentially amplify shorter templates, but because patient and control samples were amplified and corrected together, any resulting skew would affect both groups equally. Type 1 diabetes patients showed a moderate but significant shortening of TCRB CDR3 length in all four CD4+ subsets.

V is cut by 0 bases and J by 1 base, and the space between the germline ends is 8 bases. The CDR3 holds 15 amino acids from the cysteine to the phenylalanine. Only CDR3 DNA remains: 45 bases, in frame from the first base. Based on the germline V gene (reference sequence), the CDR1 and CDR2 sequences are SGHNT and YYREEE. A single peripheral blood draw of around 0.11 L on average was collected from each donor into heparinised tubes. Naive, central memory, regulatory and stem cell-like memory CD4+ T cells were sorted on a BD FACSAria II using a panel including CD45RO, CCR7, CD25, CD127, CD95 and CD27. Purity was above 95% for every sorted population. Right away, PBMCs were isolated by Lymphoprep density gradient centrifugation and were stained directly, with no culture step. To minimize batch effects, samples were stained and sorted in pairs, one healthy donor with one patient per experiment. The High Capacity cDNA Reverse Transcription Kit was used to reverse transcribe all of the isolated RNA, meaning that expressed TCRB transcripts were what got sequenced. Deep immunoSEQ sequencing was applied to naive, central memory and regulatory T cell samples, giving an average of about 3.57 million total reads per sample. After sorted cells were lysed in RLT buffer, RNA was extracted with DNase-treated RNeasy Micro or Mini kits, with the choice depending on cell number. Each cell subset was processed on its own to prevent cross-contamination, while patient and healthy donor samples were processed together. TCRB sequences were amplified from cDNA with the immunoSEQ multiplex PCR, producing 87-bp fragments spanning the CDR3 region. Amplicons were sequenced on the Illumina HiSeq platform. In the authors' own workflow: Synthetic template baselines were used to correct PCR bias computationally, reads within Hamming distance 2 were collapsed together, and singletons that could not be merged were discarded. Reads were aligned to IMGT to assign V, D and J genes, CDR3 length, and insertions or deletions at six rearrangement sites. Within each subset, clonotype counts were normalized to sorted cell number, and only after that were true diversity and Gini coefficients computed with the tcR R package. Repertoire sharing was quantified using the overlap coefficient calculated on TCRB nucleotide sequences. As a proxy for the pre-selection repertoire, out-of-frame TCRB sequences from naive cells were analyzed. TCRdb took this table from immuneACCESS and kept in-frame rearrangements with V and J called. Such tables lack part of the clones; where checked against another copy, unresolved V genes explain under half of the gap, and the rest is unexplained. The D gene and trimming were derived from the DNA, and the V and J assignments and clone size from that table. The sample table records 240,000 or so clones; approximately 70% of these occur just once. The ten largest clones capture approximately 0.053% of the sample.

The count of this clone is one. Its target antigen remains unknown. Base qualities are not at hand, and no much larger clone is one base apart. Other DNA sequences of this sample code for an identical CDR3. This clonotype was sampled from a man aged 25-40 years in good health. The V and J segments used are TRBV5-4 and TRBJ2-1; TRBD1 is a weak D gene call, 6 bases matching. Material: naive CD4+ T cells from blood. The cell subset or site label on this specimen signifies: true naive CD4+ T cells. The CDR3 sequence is CASSLGGGSYNEQFF. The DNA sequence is TGTGCCAGCAGCTTGGGAGGGGGTTCCTACAATGAGCAGTTCTTC.